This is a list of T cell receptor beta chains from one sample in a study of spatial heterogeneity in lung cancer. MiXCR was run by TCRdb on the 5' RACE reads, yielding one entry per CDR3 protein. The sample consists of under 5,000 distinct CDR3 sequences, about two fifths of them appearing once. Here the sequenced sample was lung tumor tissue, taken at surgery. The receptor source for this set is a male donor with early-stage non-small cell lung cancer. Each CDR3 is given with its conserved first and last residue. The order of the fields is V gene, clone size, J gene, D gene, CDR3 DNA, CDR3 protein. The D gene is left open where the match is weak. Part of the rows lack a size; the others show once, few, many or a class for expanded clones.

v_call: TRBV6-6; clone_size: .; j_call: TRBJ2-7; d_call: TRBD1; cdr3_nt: TGTGCCAGCAGTTACTCCCTCCAGGGGGCGGGAGAGCAGTACTTC; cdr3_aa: CASSYSLQGAGEQYF
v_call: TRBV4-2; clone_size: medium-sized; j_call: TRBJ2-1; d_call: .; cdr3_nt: TGTGCCAGCAGCCAAGCCCTCTACGATGAGCAGTTCTTC; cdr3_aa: CASSQALYDEQFF
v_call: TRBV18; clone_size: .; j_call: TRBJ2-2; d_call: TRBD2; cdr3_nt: TGTGCCAGCTCACCACCTAGGACTAGTCTTGCCGGGGAGCTGTTTTTT; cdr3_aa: CASSPPRTSLAGELFF
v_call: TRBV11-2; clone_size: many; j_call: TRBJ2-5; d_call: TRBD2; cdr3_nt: TGTGCCAGCAGCTTAGGCGGGAGAGGAGAGACCCAGTACTTC; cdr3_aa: CASSLGGRGETQYF
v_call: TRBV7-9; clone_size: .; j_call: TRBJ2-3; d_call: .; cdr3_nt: TGTGCCAGCAGCTTATTACAGGGCTCGTCAGATACGCAGTATTTT; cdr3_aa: CASSLLQGSSDTQYF
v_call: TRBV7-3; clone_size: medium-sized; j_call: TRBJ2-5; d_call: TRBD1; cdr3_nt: TGTGCCAGCAGCTTAGGGACAGGGTACCAAGAGACCCAGTACTTC; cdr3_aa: CASSLGTGYQETQYF
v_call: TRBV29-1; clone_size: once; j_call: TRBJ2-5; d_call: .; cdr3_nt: TGCAGCGTTACTAGGGGCGATGTCAAGGGGACCCAGTACTTC; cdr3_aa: CSVTRGDVKGTQYF
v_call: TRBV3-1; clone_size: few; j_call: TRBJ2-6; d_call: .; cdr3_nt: TGTGCCAGCAGTTCTGAATACTCTGGGGCCAACGTCCTGACTTTC; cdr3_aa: CASSSEYSGANVLTF
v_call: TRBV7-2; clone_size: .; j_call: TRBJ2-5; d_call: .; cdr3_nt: TGTGCCAGCAGCTTAGCGAACCCCGGGACACTGGAAACCCAGTACTTC; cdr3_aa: CASSLANPGTLETQYF
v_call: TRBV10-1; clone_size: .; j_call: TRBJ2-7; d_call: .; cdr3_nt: TGCGCCAGCAGTCCCACAGGGACCTACGAGCAGTACTTC; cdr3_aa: CASSPTGTYEQYF
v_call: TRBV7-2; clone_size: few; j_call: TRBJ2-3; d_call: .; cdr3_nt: TGTGCCAGCAGCTTGGTTGGACTCGAGACCCGATCTAATACGCAGTATTTT; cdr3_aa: CASSLVGLETRSNTQYF
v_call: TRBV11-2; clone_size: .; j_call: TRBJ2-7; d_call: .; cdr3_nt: TGTGCCAGCAACCCAGAGGGGCGCCACGAGCAGTACTTC; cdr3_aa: CASNPEGRHEQYF
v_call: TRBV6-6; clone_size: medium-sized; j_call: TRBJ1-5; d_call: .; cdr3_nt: TGTGCCAGCAGGCCGACTGGCGGGAATCAGCCCCAGCATTTT; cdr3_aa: CASRPTGGNQPQHF
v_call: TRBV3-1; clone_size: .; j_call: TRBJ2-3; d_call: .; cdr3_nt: TGTGCCAGCAGCCCGAGCGGTAGCTACAGAGATACGCAGTATTTT; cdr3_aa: CASSPSGSYRDTQYF
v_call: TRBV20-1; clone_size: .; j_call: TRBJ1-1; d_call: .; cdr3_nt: TGCAGTGCTAGACCCCAGGGGAAAGGCACTGAAGCTTTCTTT; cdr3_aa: CSARPQGKGTEAFF
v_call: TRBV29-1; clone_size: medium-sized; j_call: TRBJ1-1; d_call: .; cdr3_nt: TGCAGCGTTGCCCAGGGAGGCACTGAAGCTTTCTTT; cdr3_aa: CSVAQGGTEAFF
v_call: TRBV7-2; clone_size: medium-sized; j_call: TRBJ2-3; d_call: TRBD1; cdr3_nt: TGTGCCAGCAGCTTCTCCATCGACAGGGGAGATACGCAGTATTTT; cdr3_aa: CASSFSIDRGDTQYF
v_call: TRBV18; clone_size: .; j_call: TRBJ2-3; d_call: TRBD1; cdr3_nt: TGTGCCAGCTCACCACAAGGGTCGGGACAGGATACGCAGTATTTT; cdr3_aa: CASSPQGSGQDTQYF
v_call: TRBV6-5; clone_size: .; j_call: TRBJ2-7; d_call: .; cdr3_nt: TGTGCCAGCAGAACGACAGCCCCCTACGAGCAGTACTTC; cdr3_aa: CASRTTAPYEQYF
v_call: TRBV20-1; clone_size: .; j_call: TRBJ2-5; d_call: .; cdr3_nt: TGCAGTGCTAGAGACCAAGAGACCCAGTACTTC; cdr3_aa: CSARDQETQYF
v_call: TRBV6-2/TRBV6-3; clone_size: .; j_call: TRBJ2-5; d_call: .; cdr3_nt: TGTGCCAGCAACCTAGACCAAGAGACCCAGTACTTC; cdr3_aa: CASNLDQETQYF
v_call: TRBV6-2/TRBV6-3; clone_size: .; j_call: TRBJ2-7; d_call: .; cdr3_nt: TGTGCCAGCAGTTACGAACGGTCCTCCTACGAGCAGTACTTC; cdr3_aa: CASSYERSSYEQYF
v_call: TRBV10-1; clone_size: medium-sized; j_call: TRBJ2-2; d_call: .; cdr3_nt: TGCGCCAGCGCTTCTACGAACACCGGGGAGCTGTTTTTT; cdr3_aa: CASASTNTGELFF
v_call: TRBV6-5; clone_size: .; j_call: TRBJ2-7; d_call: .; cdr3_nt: TGTGCCAGCAGTTACTCGTCGGCGATTTACTACGAGCAGTACTTC; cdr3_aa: CASSYSSAIYYEQYF
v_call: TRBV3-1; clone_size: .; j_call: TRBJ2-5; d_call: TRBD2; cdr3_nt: TGTGCCAGCAGCCAAGATCACCGGCTAGCGGGAGCAGAGACCCAGTACTTC; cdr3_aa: CASSQDHRLAGAETQYF
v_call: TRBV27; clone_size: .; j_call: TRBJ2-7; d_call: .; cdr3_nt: TGTGCCAGCATCGGGTCCGGCGAGCAGTACTTC; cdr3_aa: CASIGSGEQYF
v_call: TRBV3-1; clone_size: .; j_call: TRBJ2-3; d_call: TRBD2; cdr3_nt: TGTGCCAGCAGCCTACTAGCGGGGGGCCCCACAGATACGCAGTATTTT; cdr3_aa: CASSLLAGGPTDTQYF
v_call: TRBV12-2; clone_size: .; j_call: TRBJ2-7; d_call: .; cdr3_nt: TGTGCAAGTCGCTTAAGTCCCGGGACAGGGGATTATACGAGCTCCTACGAGCAGTACTTC; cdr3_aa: CASRLSPGTGDYTSSYEQYF
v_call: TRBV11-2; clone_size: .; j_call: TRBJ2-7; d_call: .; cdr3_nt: TGTGCCAGCAGCCAGGACTCTTACGAGCAGTACTTC; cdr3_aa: CASSQDSYEQYF
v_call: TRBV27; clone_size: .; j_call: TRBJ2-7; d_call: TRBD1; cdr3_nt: TGTGCCAGCAGCCCGGGACAGGGAGGAGGGGAGCAGTACTTC; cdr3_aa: CASSPGQGGGEQYF
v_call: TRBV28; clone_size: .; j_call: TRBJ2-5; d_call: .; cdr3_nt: TGTGCCAGCAGTCCCAACCGGGGGTACCAAGAGACCAAGTACTTC; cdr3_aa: CASSPNRGYQETKYF
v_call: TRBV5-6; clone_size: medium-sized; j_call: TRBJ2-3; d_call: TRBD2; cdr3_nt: TGTGCCAGCAGCCCGACTAGCGCAGATACGCAGTATTTT; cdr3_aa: CASSPTSADTQYF
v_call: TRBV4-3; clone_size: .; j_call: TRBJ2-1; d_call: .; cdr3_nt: TGCGCCAGCAGCCAATCCTGGGGGAATGAGCAGTTCTTC; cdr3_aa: CASSQSWGNEQFF
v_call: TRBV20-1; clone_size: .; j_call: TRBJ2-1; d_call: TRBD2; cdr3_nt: TGCAGTGCTAGAGATTTAGGGCGGGAGAGGATGTTCTTC; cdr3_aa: CSARDLGRERMFF
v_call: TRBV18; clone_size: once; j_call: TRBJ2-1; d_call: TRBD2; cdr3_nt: TGTGCCAGCTCACCAGGACTAGCTAATGAGCAGTTCTTC; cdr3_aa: CASSPGLANEQFF
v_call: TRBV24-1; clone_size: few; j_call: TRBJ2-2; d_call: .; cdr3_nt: TGTGCCACCAGTGATCCCCAAGGAGAGAGGAGTACCGGGGAGCTGTTTTTT; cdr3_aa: CATSDPQGERSTGELFF
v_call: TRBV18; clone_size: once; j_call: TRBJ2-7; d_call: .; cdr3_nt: TGTGCCAGCTCACCACCGGGACCTCTTGGCGAGCAGTACTTC; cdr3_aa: CASSPPGPLGEQYF
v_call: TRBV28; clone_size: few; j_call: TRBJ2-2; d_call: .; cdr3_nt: TGTGCCAGCAGTTTTCTCCAGAACACCGGGGAGCTGTTTTTT; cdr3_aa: CASSFLQNTGELFF
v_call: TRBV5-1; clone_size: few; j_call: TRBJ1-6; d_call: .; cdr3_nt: TGCGCCAGCAGCTTGACACAGCTCTATAATTCACCCCTCCACTTT; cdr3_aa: CASSLTQLYNSPLHF
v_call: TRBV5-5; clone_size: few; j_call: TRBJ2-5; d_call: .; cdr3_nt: TGTGCCAGCAGCTCGGGGTCAGGGCCTGCGACCCAGTACTTC; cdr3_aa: CASSSGSGPATQYF
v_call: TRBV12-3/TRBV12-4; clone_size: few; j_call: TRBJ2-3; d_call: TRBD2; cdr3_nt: TGTGCCAGCGGAGGCGGGGGGCCACTAGATACGCAGTATTTT; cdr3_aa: CASGGGGPLDTQYF
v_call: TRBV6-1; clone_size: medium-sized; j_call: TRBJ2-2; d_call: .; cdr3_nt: TGTGCCAGTAAGCTTAGGGCGGGGAGAAACACCGGGGAGCTGTTTTTT; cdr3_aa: CASKLRAGRNTGELFF
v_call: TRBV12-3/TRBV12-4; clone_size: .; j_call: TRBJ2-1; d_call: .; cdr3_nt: TGTGCCAGCAGCTCCTCATTGGGCAATGAGCAGTTCTTC; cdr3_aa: CASSSSLGNEQFF
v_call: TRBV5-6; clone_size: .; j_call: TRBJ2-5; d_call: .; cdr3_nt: TGTGCCAGCAGCTTGTCTAGCGGAGGGGGAGAGACCCAGTACTTC; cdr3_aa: CASSLSSGGGETQYF
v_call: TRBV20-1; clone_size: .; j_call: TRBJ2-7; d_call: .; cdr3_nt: TGCAGTGCTAGAGATTTCGCTAGCGCGTACGAGCAGTACTTC; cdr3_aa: CSARDFASAYEQYF
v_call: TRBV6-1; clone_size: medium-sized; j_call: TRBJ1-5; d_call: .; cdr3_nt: TGTGCCAGCAGTGGGGTTTCAGGACGGAGCAATCAGCCCCAGCATTTT; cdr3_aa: CASSGVSGRSNQPQHF
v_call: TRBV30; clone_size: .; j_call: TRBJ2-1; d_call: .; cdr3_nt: TGTGCCTGGAGTGTATCAAGGACAGACTCCTACAATGAGCAGTTCTTC; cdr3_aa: CAWSVSRTDSYNEQFF
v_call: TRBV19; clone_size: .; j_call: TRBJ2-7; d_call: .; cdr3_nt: TGTGCCAGTAGTATTAGGGCAAATTTGAACTACGAGCAGTACTTC; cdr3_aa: CASSIRANLNYEQYF
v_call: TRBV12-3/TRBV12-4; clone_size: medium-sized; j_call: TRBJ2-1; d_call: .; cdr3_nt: TGTGCCAGCAGTCCCTCCACGGGGGCAGTAGCGGCATACAATGAGCAGTTCTTC; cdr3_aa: CASSPSTGAVAAYNEQFF
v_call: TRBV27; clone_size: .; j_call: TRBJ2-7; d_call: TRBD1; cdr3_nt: TGTGCCAGCAGGACTTACAGGGGGCCAATACCCTCCTACGAGCAGTACTTC; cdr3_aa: CASRTYRGPIPSYEQYF
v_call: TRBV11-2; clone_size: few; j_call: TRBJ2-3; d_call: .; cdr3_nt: TGTGCCAGCAGCCCAAGCAGGGTCACAGATACGCAGTATTTT; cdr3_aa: CASSPSRVTDTQYF
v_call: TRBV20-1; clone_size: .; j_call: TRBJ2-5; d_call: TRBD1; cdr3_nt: TGCAGTGCTAGGACAGGGGGCGAAGAGACCCAGTACTTC; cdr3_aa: CSARTGGEETQYF
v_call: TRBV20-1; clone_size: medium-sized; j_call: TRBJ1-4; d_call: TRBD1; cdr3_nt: TGCAGTGCTCGGGACAGTACTGCAACTAATGAAAAACTGTTTTTT; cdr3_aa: CSARDSTATNEKLFF
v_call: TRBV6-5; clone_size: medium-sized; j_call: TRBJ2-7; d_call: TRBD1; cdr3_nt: TGTGCCAGCAGTTTTTTAAGAGGGACAGGCAACTCCTACGAGCAGTACTTC; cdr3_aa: CASSFLRGTGNSYEQYF